What follows is one TCR beta chain and its context. This sample was taken from a study of blood T cell repertoires in COVID-19. Study as a whole: Sites in the United States, Italy and Spain provided acute and convalescent COVID-19 samples. The cDNA or gDNA used as material had been derived from T cells, B-cell-depleted T cells, or PBMCs.

Original methodology: Reference gene primer amplification in the assay estimated nucleated cell counts. Here immunoSEQ multiplex PCR was the method, and the copy in TCRdb shows in-frame clones only, minus some. V and J calls and clone size follow that table, whereas D and trimming were derived from the DNA. This table has tens of thousands of clones, around four fifths appearing once. The germline V gene encodes CDR1 SNHLY and CDR2 FYNNEI. The CDR3 runs 14 residues. V shed 6 bases and J shed 2 bases, with 13 bases lying between them. The material sequenced was peripheral blood. This rearrangement joins TRBV2 to TRBJ2-5, with D possibly TRBD2 on 6 matching bases. The origin of this receptor is a human donor in a cohort sampled during active COVID-19. The CDR3 nucleotides are TGTGCCAGCAGCTGGGGCGGGACTCAAGAGACCCAGTACTTC. Translation gives CASSWGGTQETQYF.